There are many counts of the clone carrying this T cell receptor (beta chain). Its antigen is unknown. TCR cDNA molecules were tagged individually, and each one carried a unique molecular identifier. TCRdb itself ran the 5' RACE reads through MiXCR, one entry per CDR3 protein. The sample contains about 38,000 distinct CDR3 sequences, around 5.8% of which appear only once. Regarding time point: sample taken at primary tumor resection. TCRs were sequenced from unsorted whole RNA of tumor, nontumor lung or PBMC. The donor population consisted of roughly 70 patients with untreated, early-stage non-small cell lung cancer. V gave up 0 bases and J gave up 7 bases; unmatched junction bases: 14. This CDR3 has 18 residues. Germline V gene sequence: CDR1 SGHDN, CDR2 FVKESK. The entry originates in a study of spatial heterogeneity in lung cancer. About the study: Raw reads contained each unique TCR and UMI combination more than ten times on average. Overall study findings and caveats: The appearance of ubiquitous expanded tumor TCRs in blood was greater at resection than follow-up.

The sequenced sample was PBMCs, obtained at surgery. This TCR was recovered from a male donor with early-stage non-small cell lung cancer. J is TRBJ2-2 and V is TRBV14; TRBD2 agrees at 7 bases. The CDR3 bases are TGTGCCAGCAGCCAAGAGGTTCTGGGAGGGCGGATGATCGGGGAGCTGTTTTTT. It is translated as CASSQEVLGGRMIGELFF.